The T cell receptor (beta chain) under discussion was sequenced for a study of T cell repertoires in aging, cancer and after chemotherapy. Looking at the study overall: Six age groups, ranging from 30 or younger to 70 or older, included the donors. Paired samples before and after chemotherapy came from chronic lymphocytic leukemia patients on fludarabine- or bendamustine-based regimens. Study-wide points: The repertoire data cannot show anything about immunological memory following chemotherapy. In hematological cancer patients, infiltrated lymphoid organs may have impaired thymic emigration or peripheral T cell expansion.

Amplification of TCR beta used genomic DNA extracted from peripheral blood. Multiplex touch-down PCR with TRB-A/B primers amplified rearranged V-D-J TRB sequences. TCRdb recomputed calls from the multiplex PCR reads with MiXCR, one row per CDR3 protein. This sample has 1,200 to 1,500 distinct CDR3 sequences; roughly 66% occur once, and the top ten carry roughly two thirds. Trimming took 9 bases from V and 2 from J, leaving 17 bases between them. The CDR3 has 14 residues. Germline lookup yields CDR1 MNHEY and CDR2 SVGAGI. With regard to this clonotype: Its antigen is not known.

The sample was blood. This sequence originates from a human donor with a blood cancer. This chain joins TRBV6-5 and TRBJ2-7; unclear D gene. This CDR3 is CASSIGHGTYEQYF. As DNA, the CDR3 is TGTGCCAGTAGTATTGGGCACGGAACCTACGAGCAGTACTTC.